The next 11 T cell receptor beta chains were all read from a single sample in a study of CD8 T cells in Susac syndrome. RNA totalling roughly 0.45 to 1 ug underwent reverse transcription with random hexamers. TCRdb independently ran MiXCR on the immunoSEQ multiplex PCR reads; one entry per CDR3 protein. Here the sample spans 150,000 to 250,000 distinct CDR3 sequences, about 96% being singletons. The sequenced sample was CD4+ T cells from PBMCs. Source of these receptors: a human donor with multiple sclerosis.

This chain's CDR3 is CASSLRGSGRSINEQFF. Here the CDR3 DNA reads TGTGCCAGCAGCCTCCGGGGTAGCGGGAGGTCCATCAATGAGCAGTTCTTC. The rearrangement links TRBV7-3 to TRBJ2-1; 10 positions match TRBD2. The length of the CDR3 is 17 residues. Trimming removed 5 bases from V and 6 bases from J; junction bases left unmatched: 13. CDR1 SGHTA and CDR2 FQGTGA come from the germline V gene. Full variable domain (rest looked up from reference TRBV7-3 and TRBJ2-1): GAGVSQTPSNKVTEKGKYVELRCDPISGHTALYWYRQSLGQGPEFLIYFQGTGAADDSGLPNDRFFAVRPEGSVSTLKIQRTERGDSAVYLCASSLRGSGRSINEQFFGPGTRLTVL.

The chain couples TRBV12-3 or TRBV12-4 to TRBJ1-1; D perhaps matches TRBD1 (6 bases). Deletions cut 6 bases from V and 0 bases from J, with 14 bases between. CDR3 size: 15 residues. The CDR3 coding sequence is TGTGCCAGCAGGACAAACAGGGAAGTGAACACTGAAGCTTTCTTT. Encoded protein: CASRTNREVNTEAFF.

The chain joins TRBV7-2 to TRBJ1-1; D perhaps matches TRBD1 (5 bases). V gave up 7 bases and J gave up 10 bases, with 25 bases separating them. The CDR3 is made up of 15 amino acids. Germline loops: CDR1 SGHTA, CDR2 FQGNSA. The CDR3 here is CASTQRGAHAASAFF. The CDR3 DNA sequence: TGTGCCAGCACCCAGAGGGGAGCCCATGCCGCGTCAGCTTTCTTT.

This clonotype was seen just once. In DNA, the CDR3 is TGCAGCGCCGGGACTAGCGGGAGTGACGGGGAGCTGTTTTTT. It encodes CSAGTSGSDGELFF. The rearrangement uses TRBV29-1 and TRBJ2-2; 14 nucleotides agree with TRBD2. The trim removed 7 bases at V and 7 bases at J, leaving 5 bases unmatched. This CDR3 spans 14 amino acids. Germline values: CDR1 SQVTM, CDR2 ANQGSEA.

The V call is TRBV27, the J call TRBJ1-6; TRBD1 agrees at 11 bases. The CDR3 consists of 15 residues. Losses at the gene ends were 4 bases for V and 10 bases for J; bases not matched to a gene: 6. In germline, CDR1 is MNHEY, CDR2 SMNVEV (reference sequence). CDR3 in amino acids: CASSSDRGRGSPLHF. The CDR3 nucleotides read TGTGCCAGCAGTTCGGACAGGGGGCGCGGGTCACCCCTCCACTTT.

The rearrangement uses TRBV18 and TRBJ1-2; D unclear. This CDR3 comprises 14 residues. Per germline, CDR1 KGHSH and CDR2 LQKENI. Trimming cost V 3 bases and J 5 bases, with 13 bases left between them. DNA for the CDR3: TGTGCCAGCTCACCTCCGTCAGGAGGGTATGGCTACACCTTC. Translation gives CASSPPSGGYGYTF. The full variable domain, its missing parts supplied by reference TRBV18 and TRBJ1-2, is NAGVMQNPRHLVRRRGQEARLRCSPMKGHSHVYWYRQLPEEGLKFMVYLQKENIIDESGMPKERFSAEFPKEGPSILRIQQVVRGDSAAYFCASSPPSGGYGYTFGSGTRLTVV.

This clonotype occurred once. The rearrangement joins TRBV20-1 to TRBJ2-3, with 9 nucleotides matching TRBD2. V shed 4 bases, J shed 7 bases, and the junction held 6 bases outside the gene matches. Germline-derived CDR1 and CDR2 are DFQATT and SNEGSKA (reference sequence). The CDR3 has 13 residues. The CDR3 sequence: CSATSGLANTQYF. The CDR3 DNA follows: TGCAGTGCTACGTCGGGACTAGCTAATACGCAGTATTTT.

The genes are TRBV29-1 and TRBJ2-7; weak D call: TRBD1 (6 bases). Trimming removed 4 bases from V and 2 bases from J, with 12 bases in between. CDR3 length: 13 amino acids. The V gene's germline CDR1 is SQVTM and CDR2 ANQGSEA. The CDR3 loop is CSVARDTAYEQYF. CDR3 DNA sequence: TGCAGCGTTGCCCGGGACACAGCCTACGAGCAGTACTTC.

This chain connects TRBV20-1 to TRBJ2-5; D is undetermined. Germline V CDR1 and CDR2: DFQATT, SNEGSKA (reference sequence). Trimming stripped 0 bases from V and 1 base from J, with 6 bases between. This CDR3 comprises 13 residues. This chain's CDR3 is CSARDVSQETQYF. CDR3 nucleotide sequence: TGCAGTGCTAGAGATGTAAGCCAAGAGACCCAGTACTTC.

The rearrangement links TRBV29-1 to TRBJ2-7, with D perhaps being TRBD1 or TRBD2 (6 bases each). Trimming pared 4 bases from V and 5 bases from J, leaving 15 bases between. Germline V gene lookup returns CDR1 SQVTM and CDR2 ANQGSEA. The CDR3 has 13 amino acids. DNA of the CDR3: TGCAGCGTTGGCAGGCAGGGGAGGAACGAGCAGTACTTC. Translation: CSVGRQGRNEQYF.

This clonotype showed up just once. V is TRBV20-1 and J is TRBJ1-1; D gene ambiguous. This CDR3 comprises 14 residues. With 5 bases removed from V and 4 bases from J, the gap between germline ends came to 17 bases. Per germline, CDR1 DFQATT and CDR2 SNEGSKA (reference sequence). The CDR3 reads CSAESDRGSTEAFF. CDR3 bases: TGCAGTGCTGAGTCTGACCGCGGGAGCACTGAAGCTTTCTTT.